Presented here are 6 T cell receptor beta chains from one specimen sequenced in a study of blood T cell repertoires in COVID-19. This table comes from immunoSEQ multiplex PCR, and its TCRdb copy is limited to in-frame clones, with some not included. Of under 150,000 clones detected, about 88% appear once; the ten largest clones hold more than 3%. The sample was peripheral blood. The receptors shown here come from a man aged 35 to 55 with acute or convalescent COVID-19.

The CDR3: CATSSTRGTQPQHF. CDR3 sequence (DNA): TGTGCCACCAGCAGTACAAGGGGGACTCAGCCCCAGCATTTT. The V gene is TRBV15, the J gene TRBJ1-5; possibly TRBD1 for D (6 bases). The germline gives CDR1 LNHNV, CDR2 YYDKDF (reference sequence). The CDR3 runs to 14 residues. The V gene lost 3 bases and the J gene lost 6 bases, with 12 bases spanning the gap.

The V gene is TRBV7-9, the J gene TRBJ1-1; D might be TRBD1 (6 bases). This CDR3 has 16 amino acids. Deletions cut 0 bases from V and 4 bases from J, with 15 bases between. Germline CDR1 and CDR2: SEHNR and FQNEAQ (reference sequence). In DNA, the CDR3 is TGTGCCAGCAGCTTAGCGGGGGGGGCATCGGGCACTGAAGCTTTCTTT. This codes for CASSLAGGASGTEAFF.

The V and J genes are TRBV2 and TRBJ2-3, with D maybe TRBD1 (6 bases). Trimming took off 8 bases at V and 6 bases at J, with 21 bases between the two ends. CDR3 length: 15 amino acids. Germline V lookup: CDR1 SNHLY, CDR2 FYNNEI. The CDR3 region has the DNA TGTGCCAGCTCCGCCAGAAGCCCCAGGGGCGATACGCAGTATTTT. Residues: CASSARSPRGDTQYF.

This sequence joins TRBV5-1 and TRBJ2-3; 14 bases are shared with TRBD2. This CDR3 has 16 residues. Germline V gene lookup returns CDR1 SGHRS and CDR2 YFSETQ. J lost 8 bases, V lost 4 bases, and 9 bases had no gene match. CDR3 bases: TGCGCCAGCAGCCCGTCGACTAGCGGGGGGGCGGGTACGCAGTATTTT. This codes for CASSPSTSGGAGTQYF.

J is TRBJ1-2 and V is TRBV18; D perhaps matches TRBD1 (5 bases). CDR3 size: 12 residues. V lost 5 bases and J lost 4, with 8 bases in between. CDR1 and CDR2 from the germline V gene are KGHSH and LQKENI. CDR3 sequence reads: CASSSDIYGYTF. The DNA of the CDR3 is TGTGCCAGCTCATCGGACATCTATGGCTACACCTTC.

The chain joins TRBV20-1 to TRBJ2-3, with D perhaps TRBD2 (5 bases). Germline V gives CDR1 DFQATT, CDR2 SNEGSKA (reference sequence). The CDR3 extends over 14 amino acids. V lost 3 bases to trimming and J lost 0 bases, with 10 bases between them. CDR3 DNA sequence: TGCAGTGCTAGTGGAGGATCTAGCACAGATACGCAGTATTTT. This encodes CSASGGSSTDTQYF.